This T cell receptor (beta chain) was documented in a study of OX40 agonist ivuxolimab in advanced cancers. In terms of the full investigation: Ivuxolimab, which targeted the costimulatory receptor OX40 (CD134), was an agonistic, fully human IgG2 monoclonal antibody. Intravenous ivuxolimab was administered to patients every 2 weeks at six dose levels: 0.01, 0.1, 0.3, 1.5, 3 and 10 mg/kg. Among the roughly 50 dose-escalation patients, about 19 had hepatocellular carcinoma, 15 or so melanoma, 9 renal cell carcinoma and 9 head and neck cancer. The dose-escalation cohort was almost 85% male with a mean age of around 64 years, ranging from about 20 to 80. Prior anti-PD-1, anti-PD-L1 or anti-CTLA-4 therapy was permitted, and 40% of dose-escalation patients had received checkpoint inhibitors. Partial responses occurred in three dose-escalation patients: two with cutaneous melanoma and one with hepatocellular carcinoma. Peripheral TCRbeta sequencing aimed to test whether ivuxolimab altered TCR sequence diversity and caused clonal T-cell expansion. The paper covers the monotherapy dose-escalation part of the phase I ivuxolimab trial, which included N = 52 patients.

Note on this clone: What antigen it recognizes has not been identified. Base qualities are not provided; no much larger clone lies one nucleotide away.

Paper-wide results and their limitations: At doses of 0.1 to 3.0 mg/kg, clonal expansion of both CD4+ and CD8+ T cells in blood was seen between baseline and week 6. Which antigens the clonally expanded peripheral T cells were specific for was not determined. Low levels of normalized T-cell clonal expansion were also seen in some nonresponding patients. After ivuxolimab, CD8+ T cells had more expanded clones than CD4+ T cells on average. In the 0.1-3.0 mg/kg groups, partial responders had among the lowest normalized peripheral clonal expansion, particularly in CD8+ T cells.

Patients with autoimmune disease history or receiving systemic immunosuppression were excluded from the trial. Peripheral blood for TCR sequencing was collected from all dose cohorts at baseline, on cycle 4 day 1, and on cycle 7 day 1. Samples were obtained from an open-label, multicenter, first-in-human phase I dose-escalation trial of ivuxolimab. Adults with locally advanced or metastatic melanoma, renal cell carcinoma, hepatocellular carcinoma or head and neck squamous cell carcinoma were enrolled in the trial. Before TCR sequencing, CD4+ and CD8+ T cells were separately sorted from peripheral blood. The germline V gene encodes CDR1 ENHRY and CDR2 SYGVKD. V trim: 5 bases; J trim: 5 bases; unmatched bases: 5. The CDR3 contains 14 residues, cysteine and phenylalanine counted. The read is trimmed to its CDR3 DNA, 42 bases read in frame from base 1. For sequencing of the TCRbeta CDR3 region, genomic DNA was extracted from the sorted cells. TCRbeta CDR3 regions were sequenced using the immunoSEQ Assay. Here the immuneACCESS table is served through TCRdb, limited to in-frame sequences with V and J called. Missing clones are a known gap in these copies; in checked studies unresolved V genes cover under half, and the rest lacks a known reason. Here the sample has around 64,000 clones; roughly 80% occur a single time. 4% to 5% of the sample is held by the ten biggest clonotypes.

This sequence originates from an adult with an advanced solid tumor such as melanoma, head and neck, liver or kidney cancer. The starting material was CD4+ or CD8+ T cells sorted from blood, obtained in a trial of the OX40 agonist ivuxolimab. The rearrangement joined TRBV10-3 to TRBJ2-1; TRBD2 agrees with 8 junctional bases. The base sequence is TGTGCCATCAGTAGAGCGGGAGCACACAATGAGCAGTTCTTC. Protein translation: CAISRAGAHNEQFF.